This passage covers 4 T cell receptor beta chains from one sample sequenced in a study of blood T cell repertoires in COVID-19. The protocol was immunoSEQ multiplex PCR, while the TCRdb copy is restricted to in-frame clones and leaves out a portion. The sample shows around 100,000 clones, about 90% of them seen only once. Sequencing was carried out using peripheral blood. The receptors were sampled from a man between 25 and 39 years old in a cohort sampled during active COVID-19.

The chain uses TRBV27 and TRBJ2-7, with 12 nucleotides matching TRBD2. The CDR3 runs to 13 residues. CDR1 is MNHEY, CDR2 SMNVEV, per germline (reference sequence). V lost 6 bases and J lost 6; bases outside the gene matches: 3. CDR3 protein: CASSPGLAGEQYF. CDR3 sequence (DNA): TGTGCCAGCAGCCCGGGACTAGCGGGCGAGCAGTACTTC.

The chain couples TRBV7-9 to TRBJ1-2; TRBD1 matches 8 bases. Germline lookup yields CDR1 SEHNR and CDR2 FQNEAQ (reference sequence). The CDR3 extends over 15 amino acids. V gave up 3 bases and J gave up 8 bases; unmatched junction bases: 11. DNA of the CDR3: TGTGCCAGCAGCTTGAGGACAGGGCCTATCCGGGGCTACACCTTC. This encodes CASSLRTGPIRGYTF.

The chain couples TRBV7-2 to TRBJ2-2; maybe TRBD2 (7 bases). This CDR3 contains 16 residues. From germline, CDR1 is SGHTA and CDR2 FQGNSA. The germline V and J ends were trimmed by 2 bases and 1 base, with 11 bases remaining between them. The CDR3 is CASSLIGGQNTGELFF. The CDR3 DNA is TGTGCCAGCAGCTTAATCGGGGGGCAGAACACCGGGGAGCTGTTTTTT.

This clone was detected only once. The J gene is TRBJ1-1, the V gene TRBV28; D uncertain. This CDR3 has 14 residues. Germline V gives CDR1 MDHEN, CDR2 SYDVKM. The V gene lost 4 bases and the J gene lost 0 bases, with 9 bases spanning the gap. CDR3 sequence reads: CASSSWHMNTEAFF. The CDR3 DNA sequence: TGTGCCAGCAGTTCTTGGCATATGAACACTGAAGCTTTCTTT.